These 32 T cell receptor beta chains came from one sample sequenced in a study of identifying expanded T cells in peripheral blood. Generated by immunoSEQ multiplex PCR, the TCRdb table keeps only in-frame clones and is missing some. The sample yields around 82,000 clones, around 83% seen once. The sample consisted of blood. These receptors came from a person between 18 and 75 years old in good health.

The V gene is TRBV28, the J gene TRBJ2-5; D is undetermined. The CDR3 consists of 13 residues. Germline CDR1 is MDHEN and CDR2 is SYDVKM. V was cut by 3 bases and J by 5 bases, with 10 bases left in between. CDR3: CASSFYRDETQYF. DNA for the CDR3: TGTGCCAGCAGTTTTTATAGGGATGAGACCCAGTACTTC.

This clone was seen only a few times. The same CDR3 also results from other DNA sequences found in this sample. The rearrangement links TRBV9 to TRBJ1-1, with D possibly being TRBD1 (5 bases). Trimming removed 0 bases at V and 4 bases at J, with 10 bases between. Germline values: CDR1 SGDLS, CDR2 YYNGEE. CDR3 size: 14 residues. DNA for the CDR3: TGTGCCAGCAGCGTAGGCGGGGGAGGCACTGAAGCTTTCTTT. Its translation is CASSVGGGGTEAFF. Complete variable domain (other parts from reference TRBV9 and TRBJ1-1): DSGVTQTPKHLITATGQRVTLRCSPRSGDLSVYWYQQSLDQGLQFLIQYYNGEERAKGNILERFSAQQFPDLHSELNLSSLELGDSALYFCASSVGGGGTEAFFGQGTRLTVV.

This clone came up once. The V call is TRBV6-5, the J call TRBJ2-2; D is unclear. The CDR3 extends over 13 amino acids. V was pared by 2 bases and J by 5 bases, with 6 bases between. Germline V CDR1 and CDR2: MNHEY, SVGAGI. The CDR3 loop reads CASSYGVTGELFF. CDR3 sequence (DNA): TGTGCCAGCAGTTACGGCGTAACCGGGGAGCTGTTTTTT.

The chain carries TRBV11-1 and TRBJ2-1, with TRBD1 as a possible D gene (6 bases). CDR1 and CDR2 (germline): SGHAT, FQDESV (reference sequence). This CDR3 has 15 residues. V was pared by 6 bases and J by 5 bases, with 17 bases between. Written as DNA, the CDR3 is TGTGCCAGCAGATGGGGGCCAGTAAATAACAATGAGCAGTTCTTC. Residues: CASRWGPVNNNEQFF.

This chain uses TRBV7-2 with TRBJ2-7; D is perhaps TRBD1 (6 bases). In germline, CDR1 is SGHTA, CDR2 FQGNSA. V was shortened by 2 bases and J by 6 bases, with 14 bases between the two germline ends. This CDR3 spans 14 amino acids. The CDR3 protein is CASSLQQGGTEQYF. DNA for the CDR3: TGTGCCAGCAGCTTACAACAGGGCGGAACCGAGCAGTACTTC. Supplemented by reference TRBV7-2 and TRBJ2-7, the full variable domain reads GAGVSQSPSNKVTEKGKDVELRCDPISGHTALYWYRQSLGQGLEFLIYFQGNSAPDKSGLPSDRFSAERTGGSVSTLTIQRTQQEDSAVYLCASSLQQGGTEQYFGPGTRLTVT.

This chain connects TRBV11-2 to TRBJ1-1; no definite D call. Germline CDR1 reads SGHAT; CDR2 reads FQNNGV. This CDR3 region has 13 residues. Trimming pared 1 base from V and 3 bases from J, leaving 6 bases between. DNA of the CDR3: TGTGCCAGCAGCTTAGGGGATTACACTGAAGCTTTCTTT. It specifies CASSLGDYTEAFF.

The CDR3 is CASSVASGSSSYNEQFF. CDR3 sequence (DNA): TGTGCCAGCAGCGTAGCTAGCGGGTCAAGCTCCTACAATGAGCAGTTCTTC. J is TRBJ2-1 and V is TRBV9; 8 bases fit TRBD2. The CDR3 is made up of 17 amino acids. Germline V gives CDR1 SGDLS, CDR2 YYNGEE. J gave up 0 bases and V 0 bases, and 5 bases lay outside the gene matches.

The CDR3 is CATSRDGGSGEQYF. The CDR3 DNA follows: TGTGCCACCAGCAGAGATGGCGGGTCGGGGGAGCAGTACTTC. The rearrangement joins TRBV15 to TRBJ2-7, with D possibly being TRBD2 (5 bases). The CDR3 is 14 amino acids. CDR1 is LNHNV and CDR2 is YYDKDF in the germline V gene (reference sequence). Trimming stripped 0 bases from V and 7 bases from J, with 13 bases between.

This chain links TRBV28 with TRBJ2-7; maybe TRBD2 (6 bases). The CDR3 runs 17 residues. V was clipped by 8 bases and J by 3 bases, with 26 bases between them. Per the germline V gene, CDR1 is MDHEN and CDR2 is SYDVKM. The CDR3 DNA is TGTGCCAGCTCAATAGAGGGGAGGCATGGGTATTTCTACGAGCAGTACTTC. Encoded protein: CASSIEGRHGYFYEQYF.

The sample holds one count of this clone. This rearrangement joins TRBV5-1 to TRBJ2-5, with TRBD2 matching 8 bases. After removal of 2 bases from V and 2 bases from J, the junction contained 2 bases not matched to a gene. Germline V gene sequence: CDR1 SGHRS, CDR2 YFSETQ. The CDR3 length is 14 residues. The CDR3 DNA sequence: TGCGCCAGCAGCTTAGCGGGGGAGCAAGAGACCCAGTACTTC. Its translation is CASSLAGEQETQYF. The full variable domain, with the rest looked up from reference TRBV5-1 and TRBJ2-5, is KAGVTQTPRYLIKTRGQQVTLSCSPISGHRSVSWYQQTPGQGLQFLFEYFSETQRNKGNFPGRFSGRQFSNSRSEMNVSTLELGDSALYLCASSLAGEQETQYFGPGTRLLVL.

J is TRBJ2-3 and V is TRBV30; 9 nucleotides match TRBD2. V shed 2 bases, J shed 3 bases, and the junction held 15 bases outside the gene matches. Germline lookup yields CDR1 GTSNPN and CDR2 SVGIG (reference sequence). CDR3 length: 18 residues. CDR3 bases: TGTGCCTGGAGTCCGAGGCGGGAGGGCCGAATAAGAACAGATACGCAGTATTTT. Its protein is CAWSPRREGRIRTDTQYF.

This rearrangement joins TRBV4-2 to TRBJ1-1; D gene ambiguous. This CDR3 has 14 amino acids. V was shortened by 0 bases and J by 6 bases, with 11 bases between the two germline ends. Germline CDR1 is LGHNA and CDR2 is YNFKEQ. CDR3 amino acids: CASSQDQPGSEAFF. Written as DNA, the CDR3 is TGTGCCAGCAGCCAAGATCAGCCAGGCTCTGAAGCTTTCTTT.

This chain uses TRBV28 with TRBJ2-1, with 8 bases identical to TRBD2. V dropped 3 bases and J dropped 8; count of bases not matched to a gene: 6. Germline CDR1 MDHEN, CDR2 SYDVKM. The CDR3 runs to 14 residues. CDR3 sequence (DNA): TGTGCCAGCAGTTTGGGCGGGAGGATGGATGAGCAGTTCTTC. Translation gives CASSLGGRMDEQFF.

The CDR3 coding sequence is TGTGCCAGCAGCTTAAGGCAGGGGGCTTACGGGGAGCTGTTTTTT. This gives the protein CASSLRQGAYGELFF. The genes are TRBV7-9 and TRBJ2-2; 8 bases are a match to TRBD1. Unmatched junction bases numbered 6, after V lost 2 bases and J lost 7 bases. The CDR3 length is 15 residues. The germline CDR1 and CDR2 sequences are SEHNR and FQNEAQ (reference sequence).

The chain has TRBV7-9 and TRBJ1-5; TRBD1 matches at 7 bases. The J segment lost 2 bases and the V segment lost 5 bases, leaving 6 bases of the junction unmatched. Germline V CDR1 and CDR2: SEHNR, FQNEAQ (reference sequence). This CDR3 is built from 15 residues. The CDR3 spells CASSESDRGNQPQHF. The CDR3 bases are TGTGCCAGCAGCGAATCAGACAGGGGCAATCAGCCCCAGCATTTT. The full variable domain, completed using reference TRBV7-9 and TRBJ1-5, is DTGVSQNPRHKITKRGQNVTFRCDPISEHNRLYWYRQTLGQGPEFLTYFQNEAQLEKSRLLSDRFSAERPKGSFSTLEIQRTEQGDSAMYLCASSESDRGNQPQHFGDGTRLSIL.

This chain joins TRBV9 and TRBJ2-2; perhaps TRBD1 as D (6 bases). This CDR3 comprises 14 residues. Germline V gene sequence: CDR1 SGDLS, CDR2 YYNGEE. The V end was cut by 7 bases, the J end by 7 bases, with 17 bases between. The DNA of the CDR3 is TGTGCCAGCGGGGCCAGGGGTGCAGGCGGGGAGCTGTTTTTT. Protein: CASGARGAGGELFF.

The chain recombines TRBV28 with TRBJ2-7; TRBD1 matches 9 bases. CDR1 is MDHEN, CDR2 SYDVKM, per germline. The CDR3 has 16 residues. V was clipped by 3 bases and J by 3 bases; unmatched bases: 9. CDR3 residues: CASSFANGQGLYEQYF. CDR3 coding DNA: TGTGCCAGCAGTTTCGCCAACGGACAGGGGCTCTACGAGCAGTACTTC. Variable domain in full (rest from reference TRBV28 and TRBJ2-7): DVKVTQSSRYLVKRTGEKVFLECVQDMDHENMFWYRQDPGLGLRLIYFSYDVKMKEKGDIPEGYSVSREKKERFSLILESASTNQTSMYLCASSFANGQGLYEQYFGPGTRLTVT.

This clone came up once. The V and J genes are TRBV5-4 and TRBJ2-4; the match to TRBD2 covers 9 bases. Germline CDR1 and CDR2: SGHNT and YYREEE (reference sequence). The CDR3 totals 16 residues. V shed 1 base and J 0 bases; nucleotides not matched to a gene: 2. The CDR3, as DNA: TGTGCCAGCAGCTTGCCTAGCGGGACAGCCAAAAACATTCAGTACTTC. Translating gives CASSLPSGTAKNIQYF.

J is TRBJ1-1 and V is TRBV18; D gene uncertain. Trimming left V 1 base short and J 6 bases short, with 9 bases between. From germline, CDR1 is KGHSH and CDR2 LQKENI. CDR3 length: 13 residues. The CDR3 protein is CASSPQDGSEAFF. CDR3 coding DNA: TGTGCCAGCTCACCACAGGATGGCTCTGAAGCTTTCTTT.

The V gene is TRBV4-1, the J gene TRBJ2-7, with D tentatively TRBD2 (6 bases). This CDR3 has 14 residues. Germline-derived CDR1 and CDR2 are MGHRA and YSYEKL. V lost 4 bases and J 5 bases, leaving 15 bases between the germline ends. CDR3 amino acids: CASSPREEKNEQYF. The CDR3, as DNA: TGCGCCAGCAGCCCCAGGGAGGAAAAAAACGAGCAGTACTTC.

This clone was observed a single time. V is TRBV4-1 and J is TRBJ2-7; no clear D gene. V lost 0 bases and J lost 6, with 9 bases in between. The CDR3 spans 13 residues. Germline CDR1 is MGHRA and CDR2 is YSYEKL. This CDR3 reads CASSQDPRVEQYF. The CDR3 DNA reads TGCGCCAGCAGCCAAGATCCGCGCGTCGAGCAGTACTTC.

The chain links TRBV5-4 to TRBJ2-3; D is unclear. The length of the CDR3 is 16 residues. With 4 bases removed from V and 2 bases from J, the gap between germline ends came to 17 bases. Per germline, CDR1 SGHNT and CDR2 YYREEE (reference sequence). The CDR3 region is CASSRPSQKITDTQYF. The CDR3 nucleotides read TGTGCCAGCAGCCGACCCTCACAGAAAATCACAGATACGCAGTATTTT.

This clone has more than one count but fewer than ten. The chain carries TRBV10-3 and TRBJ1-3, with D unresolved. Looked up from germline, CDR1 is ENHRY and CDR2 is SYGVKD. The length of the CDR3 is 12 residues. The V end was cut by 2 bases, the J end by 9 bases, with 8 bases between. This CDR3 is CAISEGELTIYF. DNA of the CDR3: TGTGCCATCAGTGAGGGGGAACTCACCATATATTTT.

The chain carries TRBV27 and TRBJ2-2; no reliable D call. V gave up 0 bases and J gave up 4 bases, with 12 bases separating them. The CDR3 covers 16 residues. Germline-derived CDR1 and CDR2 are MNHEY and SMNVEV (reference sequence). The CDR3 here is CASSLSPSFGTGELFF. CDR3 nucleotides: TGTGCCAGCAGTTTATCACCTAGTTTCGGCACCGGGGAGCTGTTTTTT.

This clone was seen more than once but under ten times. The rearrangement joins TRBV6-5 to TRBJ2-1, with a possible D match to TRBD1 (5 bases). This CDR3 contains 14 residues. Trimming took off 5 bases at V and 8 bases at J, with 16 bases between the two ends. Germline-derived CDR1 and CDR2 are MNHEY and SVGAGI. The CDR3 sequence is CASSGALLLHEQFF. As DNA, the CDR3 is TGTGCCAGCAGTGGGGCACTACTACTCCATGAGCAGTTCTTC.

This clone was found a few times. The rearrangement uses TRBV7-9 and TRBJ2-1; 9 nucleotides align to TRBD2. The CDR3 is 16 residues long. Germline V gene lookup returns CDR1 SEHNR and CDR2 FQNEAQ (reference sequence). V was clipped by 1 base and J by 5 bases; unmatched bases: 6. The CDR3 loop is CASSLVETSGNNEQFF. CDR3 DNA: TGTGCCAGCAGCTTAGTCGAGACTAGCGGAAACAATGAGCAGTTCTTC.

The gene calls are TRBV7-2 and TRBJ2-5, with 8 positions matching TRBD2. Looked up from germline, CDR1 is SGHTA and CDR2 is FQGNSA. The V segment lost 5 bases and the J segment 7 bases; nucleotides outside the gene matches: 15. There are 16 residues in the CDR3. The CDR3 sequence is CASSETSDRTFGTQYF. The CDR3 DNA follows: TGTGCCAGCAGCGAGACTAGCGACCGAACGTTCGGGACCCAGTACTTC.

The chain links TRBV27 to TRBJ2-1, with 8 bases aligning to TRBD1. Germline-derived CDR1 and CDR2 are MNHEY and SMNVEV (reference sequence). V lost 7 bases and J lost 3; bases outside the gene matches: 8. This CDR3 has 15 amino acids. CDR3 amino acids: CASMVQGASYNEQFF. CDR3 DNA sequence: TGTGCCAGCATGGTTCAGGGGGCAAGCTACAATGAGCAGTTCTTC.

CDR3 residues: CASSLGSGLFNEQFF. For the CDR3, the DNA is TGTGCCAGCAGCTTAGGGTCCGGCCTGTTCAATGAGCAGTTCTTC. The V and J genes are TRBV7-3 and TRBJ2-1; D gene ambiguous. Trimming left V 2 bases short and J 6 bases short, with 14 bases between. This CDR3 has 15 amino acids. CDR1 and CDR2 (germline): SGHTA, FQGTGA.

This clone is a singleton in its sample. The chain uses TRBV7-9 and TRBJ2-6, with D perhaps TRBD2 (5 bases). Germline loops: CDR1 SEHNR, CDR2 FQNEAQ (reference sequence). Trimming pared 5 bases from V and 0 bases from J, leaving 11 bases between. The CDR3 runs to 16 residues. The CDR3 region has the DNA TGTGCCAGCAGCCTGGATGGACTCTCTGGGGCCAACGTCCTGACTTTC. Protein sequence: CASSLDGLSGANVLTF.

The chain's CDR3 is CASSAQGTSRYF. CDR3 DNA sequence: TGTGCCAGTAGTGCCCAGGGGACTAGCAGATATTTT. The chain combines TRBV19 with TRBJ2-3; 9 nucleotides match TRBD2. The CDR3 is 12 amino acids. Trimming cost V 5 bases and J 15 bases; bases outside gene matches: 9. From germline, CDR1 is LNHDA and CDR2 SQIVND (reference sequence).

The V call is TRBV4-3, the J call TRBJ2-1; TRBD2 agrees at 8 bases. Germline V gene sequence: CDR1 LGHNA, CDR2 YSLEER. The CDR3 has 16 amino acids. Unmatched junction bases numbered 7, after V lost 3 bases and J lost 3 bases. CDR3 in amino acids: CASSQFPLAGYNEQFF. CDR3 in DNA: TGCGCCAGCAGCCAGTTCCCCCTAGCGGGCTACAATGAGCAGTTCTTC.